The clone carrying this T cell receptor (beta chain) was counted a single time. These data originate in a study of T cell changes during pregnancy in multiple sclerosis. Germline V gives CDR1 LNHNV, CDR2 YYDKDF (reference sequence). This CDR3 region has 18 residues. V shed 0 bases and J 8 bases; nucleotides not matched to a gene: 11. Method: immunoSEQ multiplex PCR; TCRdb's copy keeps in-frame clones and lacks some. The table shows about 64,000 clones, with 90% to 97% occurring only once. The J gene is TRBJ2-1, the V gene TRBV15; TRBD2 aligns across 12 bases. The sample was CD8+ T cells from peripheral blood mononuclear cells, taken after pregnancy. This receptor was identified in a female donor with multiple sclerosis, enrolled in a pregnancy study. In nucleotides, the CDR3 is TGTGCCACCAGCAGAGACATGCTAGCGGGAGGGCCGGGGCATGAGCAGTTCTTC. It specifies CATSRDMLAGGPGHEQFF.